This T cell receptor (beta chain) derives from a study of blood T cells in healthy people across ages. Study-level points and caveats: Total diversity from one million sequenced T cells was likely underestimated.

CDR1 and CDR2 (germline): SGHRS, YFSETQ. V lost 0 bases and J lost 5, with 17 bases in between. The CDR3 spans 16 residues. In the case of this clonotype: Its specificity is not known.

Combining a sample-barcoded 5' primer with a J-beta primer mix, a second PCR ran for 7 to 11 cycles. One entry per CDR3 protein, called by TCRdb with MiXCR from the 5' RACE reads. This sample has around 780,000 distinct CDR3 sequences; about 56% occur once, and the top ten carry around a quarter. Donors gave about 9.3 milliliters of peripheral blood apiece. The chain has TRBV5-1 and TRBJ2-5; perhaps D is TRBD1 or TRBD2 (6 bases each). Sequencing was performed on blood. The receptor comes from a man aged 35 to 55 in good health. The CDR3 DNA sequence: TGCGCCAGCAGCTTGGCCGGGTCCGGGGGCCAGGAGACCCAGTACTTC. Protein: CASSLAGSGGQETQYF.